The text below deals with one TCR beta chain. This sample is part of a study of shared clonotypes between healthy human individuals. About the study: CD8 memory received one plate per donor, CD8 naive two, CD4 memory three and CD4 naive three.

An approximately 210 ng quantity of DNA, 25,000 to 35,000 T cell genomes, went into the sorted-subset replicate PCRs. The data were produced by immunoSEQ multiplex PCR, yet TCRdb's version contains in-frame clones alone and is incomplete. The repertoire holds some 2,100,000 clones, with roughly 91% as singletons. Germline V lookup: CDR1 MDHEN, CDR2 SYDVKM. The CDR3 runs 16 residues. Deletions cut 5 bases from V and 8 bases from J, with 23 bases between. Selected positively for CCR7 and CD45RO-negative, naive CD8 cells excluded terminally differentiated effector memory CD45RA+ cells. The V gene is TRBV28, the J gene TRBJ2-3; either TRBD1 or TRBD2 may supply D (5 bases each). The sequencing input was naive CD8+ T cells from PBMCs. This sequence originates from a man between 18 and 35 years old in good health. Some clones in this sample may be carry-over from other donors' samples. The CDR3: CASSQGTLSGIFTQYF. CDR3 nucleotides: TGTGCCAGCAGTCAAGGGACGCTAAGCGGCATTTTTACGCAGTATTTT.